A selection of T cell receptor beta chains follows, all from one sample in a study of technical replicates of blood from several donors. Sequencing was performed with immunoSEQ multiplex PCR; in TCRdb, only in-frame clones are kept and a portion is missing. Among 95,000 to 100,000 clones listed, around 95% were seen once. The material sequenced was T cells isolated from PBMCs. The receptors were sampled from a human donor in good health. Both conserved end residues are trimmed from each CDR3. Fields, in order: V gene, CDR3 protein.

TRBV29-1 SVQWGLAGGGYEQY
TRBV7-9 ASSPMGLHNEQF
TRBV13 ASSDGMVRIAGVRGEQF
TRBV19 ASSMRVGGVGPTPGANVLT
TRBV5-1 ASSLPGETDTQY
TRBV6-5 ASSYSQGQYEQY
TRBV6-1 ASSETAYRGNPEKLF
TRBV7-3 ASSPSGGPTDTQY
TRBV5-1 ASSTSGGLTDTQY
TRBV5-8 ASSSDRYEQY
TRBV7-9 ASSQIRVGGYNEQF
TRBV2 ASRRDRTNQPQH
TRBV5-1 ASSLSSYFYEQY
TRBV2 AGRTGGIYGYT
TRBV7-9 ASSYREGDNSPLH
TRBV19 ASSIPRLAGGTYEQY
TRBV13 ASSLLVQERGEQF
TRBV6-5 ASSSQGALTEAF
TRBV7-8 ASSKLRGNEQY
TRBV15 ATSRDLAVYGYT
TRBV5-1 ASSLGLSADNEQF
TRBV5-1 ASGQGDINEKLF